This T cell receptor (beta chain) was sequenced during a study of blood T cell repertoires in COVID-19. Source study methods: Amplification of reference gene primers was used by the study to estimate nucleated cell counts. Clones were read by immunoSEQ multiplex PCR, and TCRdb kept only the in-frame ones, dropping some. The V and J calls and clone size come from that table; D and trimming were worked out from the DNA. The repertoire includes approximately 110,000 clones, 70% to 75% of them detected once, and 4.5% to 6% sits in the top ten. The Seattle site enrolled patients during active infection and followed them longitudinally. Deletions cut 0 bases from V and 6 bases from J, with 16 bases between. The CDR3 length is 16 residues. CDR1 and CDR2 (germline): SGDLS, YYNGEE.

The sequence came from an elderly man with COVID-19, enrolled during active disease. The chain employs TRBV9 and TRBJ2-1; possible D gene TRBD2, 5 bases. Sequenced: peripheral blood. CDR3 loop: CASSVVSASPLNEQFF. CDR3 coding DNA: TGTGCCAGCAGCGTAGTGTCGGCTAGCCCCCTCAATGAGCAGTTCTTC. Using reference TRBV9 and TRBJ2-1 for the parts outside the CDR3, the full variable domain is DSGVTQTPKHLITATGQRVTLRCSPRSGDLSVYWYQQSLDQGLQFLIQYYNGEERAKGNILERFSAQQFPDLHSELNLSSLELGDSALYFCASSVVSASPLNEQFFGPGTRLTVL.